The 5 T cell receptor beta chains in this list originate from one sample, sequenced in a study of liver allograft versus peripheral blood T cells (dated by TCRdb to the early 2020s). Study-wide context: T cell receptor repertoires present within transplanted livers were compared with repertoires in the peripheral blood of liver transplant recipients.

Instrument on record: Illumina MiSeq. Starting from the raw public reads, TCRdb applied fastp trimming at Q25, assembled clones with MiXCR and retained in-frame beta chains. Entries are consolidated by CDR3 protein sequence, retaining the most common genes and DNA. The sample table lists some 9,000 distinct CDR3 sequences, around 19% of them with a count of one. Jointly, the top ten make up 25% of the sample. These TCRs come from a human patient who had a liver transplant. The graft donor may be the source of some T cells after a transplant.

This clonotype is labeled as medium-sized. The chain employs TRBV7-9 and TRBJ1-4; no reliable D call. The CDR3 extends over 14 amino acids. Germline V lookup: CDR1 SEHNR, CDR2 FQNEAQ (reference sequence). Trimming removed 1 base from V and 5 bases from J, with 8 bases in between. The CDR3: CASSLVTANEKLFF. In DNA, the CDR3 is TGTGCCAGCAGCTTAGTCACAGCAAATGAAAAACTGTTTTTT.

This clonotype was recorded a few times. CDR3 amino acids: CASSLSGNGNTIYF. The CDR3 nucleotides are TGTGCCAGCAGTTTATCGGGTAACGGAAACACCATATATTTT. The chain is built from TRBV27 and TRBJ1-3; no reliable D call. The CDR3 covers 14 residues. Trimming left V 0 bases short and J 4 bases short, with 7 bases between. Germline loops: CDR1 MNHEY, CDR2 SMNVEV (reference sequence).

This clonotype was observed a handful of times. The V gene is TRBV12-5, the J gene TRBJ2-7; the D gene could be TRBD1 or TRBD2 (6 bases each). The CDR3 runs to 17 residues. CDR1 is LGHNT, CDR2 FRNRAP, per germline. V was cut by 5 bases and J by 5 bases, with 25 bases left in between. The CDR3 protein is CASGMELQIGGRDEQYF. CDR3 nucleotides: TGTGCTAGTGGTATGGAGCTGCAAATTGGGGGGCGCGACGAGCAGTACTTC.

In its sample, this clonotype was seen a few times. The rearrangement uses TRBV29-1 and TRBJ2-1; the match to TRBD1 covers 12 bases. Germline lookup yields CDR1 SQVTM and CDR2 ANQGSEA. With V trimmed by 7 bases and J by 8 bases, 6 bases remained unmatched. The CDR3 totals 13 residues. CDR3 coding DNA: TGCAGCGGTGGGACAGGGGGCATCGATGAGCAGTTCTTC. This codes for CSGGTGGIDEQFF.

V is TRBV2 and J is TRBJ1-4; D might be TRBD1 (5 bases). This CDR3 spans 14 amino acids. Trimming took off 6 bases at V and 7 bases at J, with 15 bases between the two ends. Germline CDR1 and CDR2: SNHLY and FYNNEI. Here the CDR3 DNA reads TGTGCCAGCAGGGAGGGGAGGGCTGGTGAAAAACTGTTTTTT. Encoded protein: CASREGRAGEKLFF.